This T cell receptor (beta chain) stems from a study of blood T cell repertoires in COVID-19. The CDR3 has 14 residues. The V segment lost 6 bases and the J segment 4 bases; nucleotides outside the gene matches: 6. From germline, CDR1 is SGHNT and CDR2 YENEEA. The assay was immunoSEQ multiplex PCR, and TCRdb's table has in-frame clones only and misses some. The profile covers 310,000 or so clones, with approximately 90% appearing a single time and 8.9% taken by the ten largest. Material: PBMCs or T cells enriched from blood (not recorded which). This sequence originates from a woman younger than 30 who had recovered from COVID-19. The chain links TRBV11-3 to TRBJ2-3; 8 bases line up with TRBD1. CDR3: CASSPDRAPDTQYF. CDR3 nucleotide sequence: TGTGCCAGCAGTCCGGACAGGGCCCCAGATACGCAGTATTTT.